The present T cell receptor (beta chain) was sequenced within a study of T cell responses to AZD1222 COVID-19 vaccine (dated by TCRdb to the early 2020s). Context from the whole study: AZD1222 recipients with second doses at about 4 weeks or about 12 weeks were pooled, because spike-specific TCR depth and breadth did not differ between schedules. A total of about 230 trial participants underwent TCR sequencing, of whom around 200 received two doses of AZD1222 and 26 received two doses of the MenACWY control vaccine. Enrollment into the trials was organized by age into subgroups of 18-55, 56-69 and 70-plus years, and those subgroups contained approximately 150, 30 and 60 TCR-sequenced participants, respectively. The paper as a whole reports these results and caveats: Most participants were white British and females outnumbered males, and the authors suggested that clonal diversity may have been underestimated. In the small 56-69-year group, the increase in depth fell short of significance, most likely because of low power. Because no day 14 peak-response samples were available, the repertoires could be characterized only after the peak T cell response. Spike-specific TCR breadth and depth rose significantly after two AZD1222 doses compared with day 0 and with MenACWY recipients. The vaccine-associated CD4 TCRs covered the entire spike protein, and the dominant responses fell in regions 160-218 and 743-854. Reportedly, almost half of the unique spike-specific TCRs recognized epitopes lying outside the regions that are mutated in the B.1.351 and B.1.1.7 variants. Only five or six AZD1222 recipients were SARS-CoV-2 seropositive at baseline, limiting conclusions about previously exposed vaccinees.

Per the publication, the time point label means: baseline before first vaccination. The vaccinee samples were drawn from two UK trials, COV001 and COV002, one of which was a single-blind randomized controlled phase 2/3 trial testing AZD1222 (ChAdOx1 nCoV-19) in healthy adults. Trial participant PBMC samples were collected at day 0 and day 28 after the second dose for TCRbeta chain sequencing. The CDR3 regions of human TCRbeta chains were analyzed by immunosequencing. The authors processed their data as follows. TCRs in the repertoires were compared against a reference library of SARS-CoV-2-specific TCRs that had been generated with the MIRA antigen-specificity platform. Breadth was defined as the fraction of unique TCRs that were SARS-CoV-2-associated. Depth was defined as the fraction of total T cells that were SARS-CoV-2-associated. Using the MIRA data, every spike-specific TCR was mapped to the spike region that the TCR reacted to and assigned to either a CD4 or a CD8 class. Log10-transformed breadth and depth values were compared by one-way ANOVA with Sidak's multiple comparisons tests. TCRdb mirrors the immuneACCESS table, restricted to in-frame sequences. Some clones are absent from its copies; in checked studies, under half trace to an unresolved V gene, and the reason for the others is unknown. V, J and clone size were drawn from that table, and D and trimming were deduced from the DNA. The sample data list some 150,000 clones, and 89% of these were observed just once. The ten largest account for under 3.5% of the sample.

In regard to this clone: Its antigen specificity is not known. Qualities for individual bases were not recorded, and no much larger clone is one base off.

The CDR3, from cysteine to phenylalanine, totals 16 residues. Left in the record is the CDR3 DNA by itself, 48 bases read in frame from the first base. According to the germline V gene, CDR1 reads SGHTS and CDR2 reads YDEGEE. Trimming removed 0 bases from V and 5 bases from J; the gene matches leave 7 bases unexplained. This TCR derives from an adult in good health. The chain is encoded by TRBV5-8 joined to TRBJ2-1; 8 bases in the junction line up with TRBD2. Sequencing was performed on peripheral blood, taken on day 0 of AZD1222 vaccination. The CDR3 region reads CASSLGQAGANNEQFF. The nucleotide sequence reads TGTGCCAGCAGCTTGGGGCAAGCGGGAGCAAACAATGAGCAGTTCTTC.